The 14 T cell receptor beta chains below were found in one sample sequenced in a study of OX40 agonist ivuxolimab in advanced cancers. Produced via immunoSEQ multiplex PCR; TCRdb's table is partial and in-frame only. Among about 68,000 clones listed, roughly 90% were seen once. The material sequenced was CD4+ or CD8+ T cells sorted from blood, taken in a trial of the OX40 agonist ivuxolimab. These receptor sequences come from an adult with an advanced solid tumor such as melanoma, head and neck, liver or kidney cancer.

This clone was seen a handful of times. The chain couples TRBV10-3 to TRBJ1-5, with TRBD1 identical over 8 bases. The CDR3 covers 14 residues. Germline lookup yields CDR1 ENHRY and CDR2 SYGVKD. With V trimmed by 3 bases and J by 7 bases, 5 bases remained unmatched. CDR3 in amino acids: CAISDTTGGQPQHF. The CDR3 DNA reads TGTGCCATCAGTGATACAACAGGGGGACAGCCCCAGCATTTT.

The CDR3 DNA reads as TGTGCCATCAGTGGAGCACCCGACAGGCCTGTTTGGTTAACTTTCTTT. This encodes CAISGAPDRPVWLTFF. The chain is built from TRBV10-3 and TRBJ1-1; D possibly corresponds to TRBD1 (6 bases). The CDR3 extends over 16 amino acids. Germline V lookup: CDR1 ENHRY, CDR2 SYGVKD. V shed 4 bases and J shed 12 bases, with 27 bases lying between them.

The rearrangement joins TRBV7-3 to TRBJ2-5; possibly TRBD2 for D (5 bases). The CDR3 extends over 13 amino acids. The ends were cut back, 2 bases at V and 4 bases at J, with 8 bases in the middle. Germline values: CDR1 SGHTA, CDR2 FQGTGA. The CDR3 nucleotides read TGTGCCAGCAGCTTAGGCGGAGGAGAGACCCAGTACTTC. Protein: CASSLGGGETQYF.

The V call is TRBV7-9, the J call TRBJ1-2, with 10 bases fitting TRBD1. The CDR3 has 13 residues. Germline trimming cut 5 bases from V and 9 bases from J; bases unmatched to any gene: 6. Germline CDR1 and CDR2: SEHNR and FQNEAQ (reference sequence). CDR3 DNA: TGTGCCAGCAGCGAAGGACAGGGGGAACGCTACACCTTC. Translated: CASSEGQGERYTF.

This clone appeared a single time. The CDR3: CASSLDSLRNTIYF. CDR3 nucleotides: TGCGCCAGCAGCCTGGACAGTTTACGGAACACCATATATTTT. V is TRBV5-1 and J is TRBJ1-3; weak D call: TRBD1 (6 bases). The CDR3 runs 14 residues. The germline gives CDR1 SGHRS, CDR2 YFSETQ. Trimming pared 4 bases from V and 7 bases from J, leaving 15 bases between. The full variable domain, rest sourced from reference TRBV5-1 and TRBJ1-3, is KAGVTQTPRYLIKTRGQQVTLSCSPISGHRSVSWYQQTPGQGLQFLFEYFSETQRNKGNFPGRFSGRQFSNSRSEMNVSTLELGDSALYLCASSLDSLRNTIYFGEGSWLTVV.

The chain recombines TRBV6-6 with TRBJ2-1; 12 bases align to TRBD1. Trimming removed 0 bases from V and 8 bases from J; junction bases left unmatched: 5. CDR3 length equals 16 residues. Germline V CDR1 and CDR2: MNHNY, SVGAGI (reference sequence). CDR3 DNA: TGTGCCAGCAGTTACTCGAAGGGACAGGGGGCCGATGAGCAGTTCTTC. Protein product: CASSYSKGQGADEQFF.

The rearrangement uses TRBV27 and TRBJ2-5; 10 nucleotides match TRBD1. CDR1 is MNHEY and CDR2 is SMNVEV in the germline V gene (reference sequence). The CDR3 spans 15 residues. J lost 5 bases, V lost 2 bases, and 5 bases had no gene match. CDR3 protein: CASSLDRGRGETQYF. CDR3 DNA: TGTGCCAGCAGTTTAGACAGGGGGCGAGGGGAGACCCAGTACTTC.

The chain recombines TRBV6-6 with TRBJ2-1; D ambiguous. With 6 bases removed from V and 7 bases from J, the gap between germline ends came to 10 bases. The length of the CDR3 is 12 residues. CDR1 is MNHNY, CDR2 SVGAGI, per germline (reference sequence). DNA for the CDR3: TGTGCCAGCAGCCCGTCGACGAATGAGCAGTTCTTC. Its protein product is CASSPSTNEQFF.

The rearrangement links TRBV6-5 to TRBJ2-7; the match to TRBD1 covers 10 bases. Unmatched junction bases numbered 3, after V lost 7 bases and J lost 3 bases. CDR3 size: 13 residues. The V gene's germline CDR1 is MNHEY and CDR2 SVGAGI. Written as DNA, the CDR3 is TGTGCCAGCATTGACAGGGGGCACTACGAGCAGTACTTC. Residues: CASIDRGHYEQYF.

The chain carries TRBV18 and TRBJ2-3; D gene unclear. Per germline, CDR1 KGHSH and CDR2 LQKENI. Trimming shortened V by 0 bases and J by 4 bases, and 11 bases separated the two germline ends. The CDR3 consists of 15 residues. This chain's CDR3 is CASSPPNAVADTQYF. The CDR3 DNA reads TGTGCCAGCTCACCACCGAACGCGGTCGCAGATACGCAGTATTTT.

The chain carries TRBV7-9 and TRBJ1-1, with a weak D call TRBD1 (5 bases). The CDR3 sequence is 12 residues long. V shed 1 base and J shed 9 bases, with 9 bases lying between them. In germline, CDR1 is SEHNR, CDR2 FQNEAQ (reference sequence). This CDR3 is CASSLDQGKAFF. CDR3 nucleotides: TGTGCCAGCAGCTTAGATCAGGGAAAAGCTTTCTTT.

Here the CDR3 reads CASMPGQGARGANVLTF. DNA for the CDR3: TGTGCCAGTATGCCGGGACAGGGGGCTCGTGGGGCCAACGTCCTGACTTTC. V usage is TRBV19 and J usage is TRBJ2-6; 12 bases line up with TRBD1. Trimming at V came to 7 bases and at J to 3 bases, leaving 7 bases not matched to a gene. CDR1 and CDR2 (germline): LNHDA, SQIVND (reference sequence). CDR3 length equals 17 residues.

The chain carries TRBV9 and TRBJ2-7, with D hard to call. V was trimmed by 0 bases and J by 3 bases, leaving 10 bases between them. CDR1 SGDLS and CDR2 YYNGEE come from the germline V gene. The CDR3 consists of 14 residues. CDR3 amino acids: CASSVAVDGYEQYF. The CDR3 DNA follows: TGTGCCAGCAGCGTAGCCGTCGACGGCTACGAGCAGTACTTC.

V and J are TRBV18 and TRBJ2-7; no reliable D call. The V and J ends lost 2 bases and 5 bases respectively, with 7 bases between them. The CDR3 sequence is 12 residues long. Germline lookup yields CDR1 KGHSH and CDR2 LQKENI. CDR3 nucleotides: TGTGCCAGCTCACCAGTTCTGGACGAGCAGTACTTC. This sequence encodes CASSPVLDEQYF.